The next 15 T cell receptor beta chains were all read from a single sample in a study of T cell responses to AZD1222 COVID-19 vaccine. This table comes from immunoSEQ multiplex PCR, and its TCRdb copy is limited to in-frame clones, with some not included. Of approximately 200,000 clones in the sample, 90% to 95% were seen once. Sequenced material: peripheral blood, taken on day 0 of AZD1222 vaccination. These receptors were obtained from an adult in good health.

The DNA for the CDR3 is TGTGCCAGCAGCGGGAAGGGACAGCGGAACACCGGGGAGCTGTTTTTT. Its translation is CASSGKGQRNTGELFF. This chain joins TRBV9 and TRBJ2-2; 7 positions match TRBD1. Trimming at V came to 3 bases and at J to 1 base, leaving 6 bases not matched to a gene. The germline V gene encodes CDR1 SGDLS and CDR2 YYNGEE. The CDR3 is made up of 16 amino acids.

V usage is TRBV28 and J usage is TRBJ1-1; no firm D call. Trimming took 4 bases from V and 3 from J, leaving 15 bases between them. The CDR3 loop spans 15 amino acids. The germline CDR1 and CDR2 sequences are MDHEN and SYDVKM. The CDR3 nucleotides are TGTGCCAGCAGTTCCCGTTTGAGGCGGGACACTGAAGCTTTCTTT. Translated: CASSSRLRRDTEAFF.

The rearrangement uses TRBV28 and TRBJ1-1; tentatively, D is TRBD1 (5 bases). The CDR3 totals 10 residues. Germline V gene data show CDR1 as MDHEN and CDR2 as SYDVKM. DNA for the CDR3: TGTGGCACGGCGGGGGCTGAAGCTTTCTTT. It specifies CGTAGAEAFF.

The chain has TRBV5-5 and TRBJ1-2; TRBD1 might be the D (6 bases). The germline V and J ends were trimmed by 6 bases and 4 bases, with 22 bases remaining between them. Germline-derived CDR1 and CDR2 are SGHKS and YYEKEE (reference sequence). The CDR3 is 16 amino acids. CDR3 amino acids: CASKTSLDRLPYGYTF. The CDR3 DNA is TGTGCCAGCAAAACCTCCCTGGACAGACTCCCCTATGGCTACACCTTC.

This CDR3 reads CASSAGTAGMKEAFF. CDR3 nucleotide sequence: TGTGCCAGCAGCGCCGGCACGGCAGGTATGAAGGAAGCTTTCTTT. The chain joins TRBV7-9 to TRBJ1-1; unclear D gene. The CDR3 has 15 residues. Germline V gives CDR1 SEHNR, CDR2 FQNEAQ (reference sequence). The germline V and J ends were trimmed by 5 bases and 8 bases, with 21 bases remaining between them.

The V gene is TRBV27, the J gene TRBJ2-2; D is undetermined. The V end lost 5 bases, the J end lost 2 bases, and 3 bases lay between the germline ends. The CDR3 spans 12 residues. CDR1 and CDR2 from the germline V gene are MNHEY and SMNVEV (reference sequence). The CDR3 here is CASSINTGELFF. The CDR3 bases are TGTGCCAGCAGTATTAACACCGGGGAGCTGTTTTTT.

This clone was observed a handful of times. The chain links TRBV20-1 to TRBJ1-5; 7 nucleotides match TRBD1. The length of the CDR3 is 15 residues. The ends lost 3 bases at V and 2 bases at J; junction bases unmatched: 7. The germline CDR1 and CDR2 sequences are DFQATT and SNEGSKA (reference sequence). CDR3 protein: CSASATGVGNQPQHF. The CDR3 DNA reads TGCAGTGCTAGTGCTACAGGGGTTGGCAATCAGCCCCAGCATTTT.

The chain joins TRBV9 to TRBJ2-7, with 13 positions matching TRBD2. The CDR3 totals 14 residues. After removal of 5 bases from V and 6 bases from J, the junction contained 5 bases not matched to a gene. Germline V gene lookup returns CDR1 SGDLS and CDR2 YYNGEE. CDR3 sequence reads: CASSTGLAGFEQYF. Here the CDR3 DNA reads TGTGCCAGCAGTACGGGACTAGCGGGATTCGAGCAGTACTTC.

Turning to this clone: At one end the junction does not follow the germline gene, possibly because of a read error. The chain carries TRBV7-7 and TRBJ1-5, with 7 nucleotides matching TRBD1. Germline assignment: CDR1 SSHAT and CDR2 FNYEAQ (reference sequence). This CDR3 spans 17 amino acids. As DNA, the CDR3 is TGTGCTAGCAGCCTACGACAGGGTGGCGTGGTCAATCAGCCCCAGCATTTT. Protein product: CASSLRQGGVVNQPQHF.

The genes are TRBV12-3 or TRBV12-4 and TRBJ1-1; D is uncertain. Trimming cost V 3 bases and J 1 base, with 6 bases left between them. The CDR3 sequence is 13 residues long. DNA of the CDR3: TGTGCCAGCAGTTTTTCGGGGAACACTGAAGCTTTCTTT. The encoded protein is CASSFSGNTEAFF.

This clone was detected once. The chain is built from TRBV6-2 or TRBV6-3 and TRBJ1-1; D is uncertain. Trimming removed 2 bases from V and 2 bases from J, with 6 bases in between. CDR1 is MNHEY and CDR2 is SVGEGT in the germline V gene. The CDR3 is made up of 13 amino acids. CDR3 region: CASSYLDNTEAFF. The DNA of the CDR3 is TGTGCCAGCAGTTACCTCGATAACACTGAAGCTTTCTTT.

The J gene is TRBJ1-2, the V gene TRBV24-1, with D maybe TRBD1 (5 bases). The length of the CDR3 is 13 residues. The germline CDR1 and CDR2 sequences are KGHDR and SFDVKD. Trimming shortened V by 0 bases and J by 8 bases, and 9 bases separated the two germline ends. The CDR3 protein is CATSDLRGYGYTF. The CDR3, as DNA: TGTGCCACCAGTGATTTGAGGGGTTACGGCTACACCTTC.

CDR3 nucleotide sequence: TGTGCCAGCAGCTCTCCGGCGGGGGCGGTTACCGGGGAGCTGTTTTTT. Its translation: CASSSPAGAVTGELFF. This chain uses TRBV5-8 with TRBJ2-2; tentatively, D is TRBD2 (7 bases). V dropped 3 bases and J dropped 5 bases, with 17 bases sitting between them. This CDR3 is 16 amino acids long. The germline gives CDR1 SGHTS, CDR2 YDEGEE.

The chain couples TRBV29-1 to TRBJ2-7, with D uncertain. Germline CDR1 SQVTM, CDR2 ANQGSEA. The CDR3 has 13 amino acids. V was cut by 4 bases and J by 6 bases, with 16 bases left in between. The CDR3 loop is CSVGQGVSGEQYF. As DNA, the CDR3 is TGCAGCGTTGGGCAAGGAGTTTCCGGCGAGCAGTACTTC.

This sequence joins TRBV1 and TRBJ2-7; TRBD2, as called in the table, went unchecked against the DNA. TRBV1 is a known pseudogene. CDR3 length: 21 residues. This CDR3 is CTSSQGSGRAVGWWGPNEQYF. The DNA for the CDR3 is TGCACCAGCAGCCAGGGGAGCGGGAGGGCGGTTGGCTGGTGGGGACCTAACGAGCAGTACTTC.